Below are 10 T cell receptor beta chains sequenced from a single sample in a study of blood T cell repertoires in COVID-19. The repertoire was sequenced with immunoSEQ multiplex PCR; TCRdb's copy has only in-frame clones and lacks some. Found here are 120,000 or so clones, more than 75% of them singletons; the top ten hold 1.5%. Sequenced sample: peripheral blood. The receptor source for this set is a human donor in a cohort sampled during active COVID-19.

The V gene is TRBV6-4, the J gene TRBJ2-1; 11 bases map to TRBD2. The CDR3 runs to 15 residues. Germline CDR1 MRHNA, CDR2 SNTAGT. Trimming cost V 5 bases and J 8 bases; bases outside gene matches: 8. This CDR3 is CASSKTSGSGDEQFF. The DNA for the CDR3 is TGTGCCAGCAGTAAAACTAGCGGGAGTGGGGATGAGCAGTTCTTC.

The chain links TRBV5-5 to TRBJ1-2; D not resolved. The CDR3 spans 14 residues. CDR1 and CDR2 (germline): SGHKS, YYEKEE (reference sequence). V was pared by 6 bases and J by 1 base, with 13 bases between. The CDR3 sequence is CASNFPGGNYGYTF. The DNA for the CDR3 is TGTGCCAGCAACTTCCCCGGCGGTAACTATGGCTACACCTTC.

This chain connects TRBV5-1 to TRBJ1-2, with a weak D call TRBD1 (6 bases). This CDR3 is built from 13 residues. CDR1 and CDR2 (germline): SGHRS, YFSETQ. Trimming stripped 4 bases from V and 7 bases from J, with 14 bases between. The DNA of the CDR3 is TGCGCCAGCAGCCTCACGACAGGAGGTGGCTACACCTTC. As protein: CASSLTTGGGYTF.

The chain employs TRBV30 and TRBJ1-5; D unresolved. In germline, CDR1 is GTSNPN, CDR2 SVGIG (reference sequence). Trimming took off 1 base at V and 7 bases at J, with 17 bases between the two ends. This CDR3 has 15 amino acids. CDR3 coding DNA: TGTGCCTGGAGTGCGACCTGGGATTCGGGACAGCCCCAGCATTTT. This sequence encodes CAWSATWDSGQPQHF.

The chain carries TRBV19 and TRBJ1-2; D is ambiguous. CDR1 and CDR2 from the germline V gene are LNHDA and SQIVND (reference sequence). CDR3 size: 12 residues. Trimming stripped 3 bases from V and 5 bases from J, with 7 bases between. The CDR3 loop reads CASSIDNYGYTF. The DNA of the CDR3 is TGTGCCAGTAGTATTGACAATTATGGCTACACCTTC.

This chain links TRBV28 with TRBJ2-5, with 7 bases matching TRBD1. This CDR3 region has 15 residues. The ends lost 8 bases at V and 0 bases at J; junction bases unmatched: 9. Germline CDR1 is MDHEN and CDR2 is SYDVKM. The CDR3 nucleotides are TGTGCCAGCTCCTTCACCGGGACAGACCAAGAGACCCAGTACTTC. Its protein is CASSFTGTDQETQYF.

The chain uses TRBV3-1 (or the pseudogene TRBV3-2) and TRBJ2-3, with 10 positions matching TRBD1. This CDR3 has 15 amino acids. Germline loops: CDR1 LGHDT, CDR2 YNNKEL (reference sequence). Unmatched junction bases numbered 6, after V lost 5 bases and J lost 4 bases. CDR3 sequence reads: CASSVRDRGADTQYF. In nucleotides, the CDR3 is TGTGCCAGCAGCGTTCGGGACAGGGGAGCAGATACGCAGTATTTT.

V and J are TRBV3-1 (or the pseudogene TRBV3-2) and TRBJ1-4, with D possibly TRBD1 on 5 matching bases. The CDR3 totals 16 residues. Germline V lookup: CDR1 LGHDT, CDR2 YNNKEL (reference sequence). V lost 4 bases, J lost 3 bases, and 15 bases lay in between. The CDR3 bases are TGTGCCAGCAGCCCCGGCGGGGGGACGGCTAATGAAAAACTGTTTTTT. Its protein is CASSPGGGTANEKLFF.

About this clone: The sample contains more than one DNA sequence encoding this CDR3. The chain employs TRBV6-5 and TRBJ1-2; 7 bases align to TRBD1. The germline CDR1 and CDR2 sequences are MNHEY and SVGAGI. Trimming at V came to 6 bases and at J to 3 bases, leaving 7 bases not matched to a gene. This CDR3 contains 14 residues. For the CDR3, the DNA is TGTGCCAGCAGAAATAACAGGGGAGACTATGGCTACACCTTC. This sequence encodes CASRNNRGDYGYTF.

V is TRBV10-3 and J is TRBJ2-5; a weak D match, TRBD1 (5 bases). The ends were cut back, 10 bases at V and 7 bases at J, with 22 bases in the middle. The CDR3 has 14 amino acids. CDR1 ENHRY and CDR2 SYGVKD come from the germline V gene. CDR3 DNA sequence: TGTGCCACCACCAGAGGTACGGGCAGGGCGACCCAGTACTTC. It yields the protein CATTRGTGRATQYF.